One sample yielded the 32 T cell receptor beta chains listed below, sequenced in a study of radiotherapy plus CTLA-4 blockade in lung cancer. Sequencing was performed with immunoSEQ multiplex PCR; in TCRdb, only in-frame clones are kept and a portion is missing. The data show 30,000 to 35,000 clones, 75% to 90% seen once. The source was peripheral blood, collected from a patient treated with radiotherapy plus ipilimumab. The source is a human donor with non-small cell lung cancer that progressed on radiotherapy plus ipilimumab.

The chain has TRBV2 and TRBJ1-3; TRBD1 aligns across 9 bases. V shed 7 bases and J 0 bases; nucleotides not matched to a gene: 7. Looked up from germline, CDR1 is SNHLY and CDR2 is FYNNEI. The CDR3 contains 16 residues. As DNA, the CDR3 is TGTGCCAGCAACGGACAGGGGTCCGCCTCTGGAAACACCATATATTTT. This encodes CASNGQGSASGNTIYF. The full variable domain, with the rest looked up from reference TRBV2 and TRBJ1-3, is EPEVTQTPSHQVTQMGQEVILRCVPISNHLYFYWYRQILGQKVEFLVSFYNNEISEKSEIFDDQFSVERPDGSNFTLKIRSTKLEDSAMYFCASNGQGSASGNTIYFGEGSWLTVV.

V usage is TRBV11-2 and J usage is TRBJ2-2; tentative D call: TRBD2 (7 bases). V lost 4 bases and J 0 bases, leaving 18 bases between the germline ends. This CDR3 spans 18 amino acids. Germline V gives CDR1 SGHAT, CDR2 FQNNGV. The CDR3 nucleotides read TGTGCCAGCAGCTCCCTCCGAAGGGGGGGGGCGAACACCGGGGAGCTGTTTTTT. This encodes CASSSLRRGGANTGELFF. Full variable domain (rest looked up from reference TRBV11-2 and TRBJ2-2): EAGVAQSPRYKIIEKRQSVAFWCNPISGHATLYWYQQILGQGPKLLIQFQNNGVVDDSQLPKDRFSAERLKGVDSTLKIQPAKLEDSAVYLCASSSLRRGGANTGELFFGEGSRLTVL.

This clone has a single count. CDR3 residues: CASSQGAGGNEQFF. CDR3 nucleotides: TGCGCCAGCAGCCAAGGCGCAGGGGGGAATGAGCAGTTCTTC. This chain uses TRBV4-1 with TRBJ2-1; possibly TRBD1 for D (7 bases). The length of the CDR3 is 14 residues. Germline V gives CDR1 MGHRA, CDR2 YSYEKL. V lost 1 base and J lost 7, with 11 bases in between.

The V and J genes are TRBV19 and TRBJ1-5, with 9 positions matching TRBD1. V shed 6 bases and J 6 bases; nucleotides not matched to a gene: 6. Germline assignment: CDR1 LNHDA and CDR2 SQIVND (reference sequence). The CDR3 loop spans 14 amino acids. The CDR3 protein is CASSRDRVSQPQHF. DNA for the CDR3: TGTGCCAGTAGCAGGGACAGGGTATCTCAGCCCCAGCATTTT.

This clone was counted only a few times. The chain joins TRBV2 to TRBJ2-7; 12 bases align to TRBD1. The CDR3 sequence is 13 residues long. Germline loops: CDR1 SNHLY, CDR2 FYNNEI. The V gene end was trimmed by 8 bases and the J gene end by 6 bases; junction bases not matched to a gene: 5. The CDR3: CASPGQGASEQYF. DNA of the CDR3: TGTGCCAGCCCGGGACAGGGGGCTTCCGAGCAGTACTTC.

The CDR3 protein is CASSSGTLNPYEQYF. CDR3 nucleotides: TGTGCCAGTAGCTCCGGGACACTGAACCCCTACGAGCAGTACTTC. V and J are TRBV19 and TRBJ2-7; the D gene is possibly TRBD1 (6 bases). Germline CDR1 is LNHDA and CDR2 is SQIVND (reference sequence). Trimming removed 6 bases from V and 2 bases from J, with 17 bases in between. This CDR3 contains 15 residues. Full variable domain (remainder filled in from reference TRBV19 and TRBJ2-7): DGGITQSPKYLFRKEGQNVTLSCEQNLNHDAMYWYRQDPGQGLRLIYYSQIVNDFQKGDIAEGYSVSREKKESFPLTVTSAQKNPTAFYLCASSSGTLNPYEQYFGPGTRLTVT.

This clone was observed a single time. CDR3 bases: TGTGCCAGCAGCCTAGGAAGAGTGGGCAGAGAGAATGAAAAACTGTTTTTT. This translates into CASSLGRVGRENEKLFF. V is TRBV11-2 and J is TRBJ1-4; no firm D call. The CDR3 is 17 amino acids. The germline V and J ends were trimmed by 5 bases and 5 bases, with 21 bases remaining between them. Germline assignment: CDR1 SGHAT and CDR2 FQNNGV.

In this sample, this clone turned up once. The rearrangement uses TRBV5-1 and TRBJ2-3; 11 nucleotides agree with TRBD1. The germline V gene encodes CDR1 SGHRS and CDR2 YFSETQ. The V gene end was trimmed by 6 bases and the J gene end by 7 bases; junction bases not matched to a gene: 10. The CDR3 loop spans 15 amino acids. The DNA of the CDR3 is TGCGCCAGCACCCCAGGGGGGACAGGGGGGAATACGCAGTATTTT. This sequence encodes CASTPGGTGGNTQYF.

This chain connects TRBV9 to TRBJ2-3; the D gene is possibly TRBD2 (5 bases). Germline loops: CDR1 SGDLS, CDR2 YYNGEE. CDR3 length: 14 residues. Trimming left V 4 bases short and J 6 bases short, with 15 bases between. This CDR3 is CASSPTRGGDTQYF. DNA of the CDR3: TGTGCCAGCAGCCCAACCCGAGGCGGGGATACGCAGTATTTT.

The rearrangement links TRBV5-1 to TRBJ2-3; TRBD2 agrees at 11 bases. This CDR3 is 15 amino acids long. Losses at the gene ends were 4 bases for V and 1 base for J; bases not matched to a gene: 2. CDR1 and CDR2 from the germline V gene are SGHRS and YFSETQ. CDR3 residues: CASSTLAGGTDTQYF. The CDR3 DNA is TGCGCCAGCAGCACACTAGCGGGGGGCACAGATACGCAGTATTTT. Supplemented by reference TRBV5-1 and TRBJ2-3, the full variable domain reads KAGVTQTPRYLIKTRGQQVTLSCSPISGHRSVSWYQQTPGQGLQFLFEYFSETQRNKGNFPGRFSGRQFSNSRSEMNVSTLELGDSALYLCASSTLAGGTDTQYFGPGTRLTVL.

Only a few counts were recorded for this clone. The CDR3 spells CASSQFRAAPSQGSPLHF. DNA for the CDR3: TGCGCCAGCAGCCAATTCAGGGCGGCCCCCTCACAGGGTTCACCCCTCCACTTT. V usage is TRBV4-1 and J usage is TRBJ1-6, with D possibly TRBD1 on 6 matching bases. V shed 2 bases and J shed 9 bases, with 23 bases lying between them. Germline lookup yields CDR1 MGHRA and CDR2 YSYEKL. The CDR3 loop spans 18 amino acids.

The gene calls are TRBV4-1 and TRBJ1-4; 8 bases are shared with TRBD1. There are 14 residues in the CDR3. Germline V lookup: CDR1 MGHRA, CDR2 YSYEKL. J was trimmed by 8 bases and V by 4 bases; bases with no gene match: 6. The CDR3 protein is CASSRLTGEEKLFF. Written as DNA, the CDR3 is TGCGCCAGCAGCCGGTTGACAGGGGAGGAAAAACTGTTTTTT.

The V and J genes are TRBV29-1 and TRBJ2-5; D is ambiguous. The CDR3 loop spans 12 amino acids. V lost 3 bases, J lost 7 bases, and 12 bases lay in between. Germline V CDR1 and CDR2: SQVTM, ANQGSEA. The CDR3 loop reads CSVDSITVTQYF. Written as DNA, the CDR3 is TGCAGCGTTGATTCAATCACTGTGACCCAGTACTTC.

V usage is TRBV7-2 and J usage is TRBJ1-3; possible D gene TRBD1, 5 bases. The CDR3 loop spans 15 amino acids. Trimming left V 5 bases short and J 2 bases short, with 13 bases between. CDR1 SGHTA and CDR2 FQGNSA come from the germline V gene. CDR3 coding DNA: TGTGCCAGCAGCCCCAGCGACAGTACTGGAAACACCATATATTTT. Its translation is CASSPSDSTGNTIYF.

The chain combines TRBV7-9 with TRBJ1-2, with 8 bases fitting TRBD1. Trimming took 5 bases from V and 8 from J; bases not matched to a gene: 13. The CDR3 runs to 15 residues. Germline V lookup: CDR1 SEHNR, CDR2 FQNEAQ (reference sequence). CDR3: CASSRSGQGAKGYTF. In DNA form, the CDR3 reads TGTGCCAGCAGCCGAAGTGGTCAGGGGGCGAAAGGCTACACCTTC.

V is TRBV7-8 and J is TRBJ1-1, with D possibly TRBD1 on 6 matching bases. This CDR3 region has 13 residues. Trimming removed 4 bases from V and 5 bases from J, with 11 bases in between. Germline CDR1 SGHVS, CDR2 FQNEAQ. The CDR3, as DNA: TGTGCCAGCAGCTGGGGGCTTGGGACTGAAGCTTTCTTT. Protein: CASSWGLGTEAFF.

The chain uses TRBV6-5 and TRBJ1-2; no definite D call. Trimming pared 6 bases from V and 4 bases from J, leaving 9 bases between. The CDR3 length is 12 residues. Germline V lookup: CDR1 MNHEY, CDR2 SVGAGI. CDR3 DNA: TGTGCCAGCAGAAGAGGCCTCTATGGCTACACCTTC. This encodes CASRRGLYGYTF.

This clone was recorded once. CDR3 protein: CASSPGTSGGVGTQYF. The CDR3 DNA sequence: TGTGCCAGCAGCCCCGGGACTAGCGGGGGAGTAGGGACCCAGTACTTC. The chain has TRBV7-8 and TRBJ2-5; TRBD2 matches 14 bases. The CDR3 spans 16 residues. CDR1 is SGHVS, CDR2 FQNEAQ, per germline. V lost 5 bases, J lost 7 bases, and 9 bases stayed unmatched.

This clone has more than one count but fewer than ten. In DNA, the CDR3 is TGTGCCAGCAGCGAACTAGCGGGGGGACCTTACGAGCAGTACTTC. Translation: CASSELAGGPYEQYF. The V and J genes are TRBV11-2 and TRBJ2-7; 12 bases are a match to TRBD2. The trim removed 5 bases at V and 4 bases at J, leaving 6 bases unmatched. This CDR3 is 15 amino acids long. Germline loops: CDR1 SGHAT, CDR2 FQNNGV.

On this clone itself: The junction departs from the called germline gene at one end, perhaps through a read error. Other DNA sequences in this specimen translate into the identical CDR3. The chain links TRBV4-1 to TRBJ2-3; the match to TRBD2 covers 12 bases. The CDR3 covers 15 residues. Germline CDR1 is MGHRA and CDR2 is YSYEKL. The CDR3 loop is CASSQGASGGAGQYF. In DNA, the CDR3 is TGCGCCAGCAGTCAAGGCGCTAGCGGGGGGGCCGGGCAGTATTTT.

CDR3 nucleotides: TGTGCCAGCAGCCCTCAGGGCTCTCAGCCCCAGCATTTT. This translates into CASSPQGSQPQHF. V and J are TRBV7-2 and TRBJ1-5, with TRBD1 as a possible D gene (5 bases). The CDR3 is made up of 13 amino acids. V was clipped by 5 bases and J by 6 bases, with 11 bases between them. From germline, CDR1 is SGHTA and CDR2 FQGNSA.

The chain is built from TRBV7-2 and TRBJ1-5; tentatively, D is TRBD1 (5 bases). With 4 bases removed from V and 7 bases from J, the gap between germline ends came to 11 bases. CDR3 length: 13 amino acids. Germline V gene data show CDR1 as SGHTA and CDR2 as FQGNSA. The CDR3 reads CASSSDRAQPQHF. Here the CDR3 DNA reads TGTGCCAGCAGCTCTGACAGAGCCCAGCCCCAGCATTTT.

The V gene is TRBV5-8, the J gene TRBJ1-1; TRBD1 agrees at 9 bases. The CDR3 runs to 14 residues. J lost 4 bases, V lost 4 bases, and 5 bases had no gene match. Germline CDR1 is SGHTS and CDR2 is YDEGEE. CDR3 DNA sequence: TGTGCCAGCAGCATGCCGGGACAGGGCACTGAAGCTTTCTTT. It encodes CASSMPGQGTEAFF.

This CDR3 reads CASSSFTGYNEQFF. The CDR3 DNA follows: TGTGCCAGCAGTTCTTTTACAGGGTACAATGAGCAGTTCTTC. The chain has TRBV2 and TRBJ2-1; the D gene is possibly TRBD1 (6 bases). Germline loops: CDR1 SNHLY, CDR2 FYNNEI. Between the trimmed V and J ends, which lost 5 bases and 4 bases, there was a span of 12 bases. The CDR3 consists of 14 residues.

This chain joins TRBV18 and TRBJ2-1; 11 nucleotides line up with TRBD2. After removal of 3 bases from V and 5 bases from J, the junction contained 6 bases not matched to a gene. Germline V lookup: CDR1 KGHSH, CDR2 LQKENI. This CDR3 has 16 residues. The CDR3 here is CASSPALAGGNNEQFF. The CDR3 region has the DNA TGTGCCAGCTCACCGGCTCTAGCGGGGGGCAACAATGAGCAGTTCTTC. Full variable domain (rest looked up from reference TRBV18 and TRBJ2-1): NAGVMQNPRHLVRRRGQEARLRCSPMKGHSHVYWYRQLPEEGLKFMVYLQKENIIDESGMPKERFSAEFPKEGPSILRIQQVVRGDSAAYFCASSPALAGGNNEQFFGPGTRLTVL.

The CDR3 region has the DNA TGTGCCAGCAGCCCCACTGGAGGGGGCGGCTATGGCTACACCTTC. Its protein is CASSPTGGGGYGYTF. The rearrangement links TRBV14 to TRBJ1-2, with 7 bases fitting TRBD1. The germline V gene has CDR1 SGHDN and CDR2 FVKESK. With 4 bases clipped from V and 4 bases from J, the junction kept 9 bases outside the gene matches. This CDR3 is 15 amino acids long.

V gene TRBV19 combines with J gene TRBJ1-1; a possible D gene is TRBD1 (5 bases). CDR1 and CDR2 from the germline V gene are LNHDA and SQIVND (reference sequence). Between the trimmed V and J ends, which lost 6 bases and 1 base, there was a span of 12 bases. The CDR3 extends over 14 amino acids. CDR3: CASRIGGENTEAFF. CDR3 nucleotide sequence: TGTGCCAGTAGGATCGGGGGGGAGAACACTGAAGCTTTCTTT. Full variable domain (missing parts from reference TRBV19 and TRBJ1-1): DGGITQSPKYLFRKEGQNVTLSCEQNLNHDAMYWYRQDPGQGLRLIYYSQIVNDFQKGDIAEGYSVSREKKESFPLTVTSAQKNPTAFYLCASRIGGENTEAFFGQGTRLTVV.

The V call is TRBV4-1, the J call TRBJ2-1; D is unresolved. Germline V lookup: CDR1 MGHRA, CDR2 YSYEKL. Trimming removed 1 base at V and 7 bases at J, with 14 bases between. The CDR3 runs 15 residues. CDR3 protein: CASSQGVTVQNEQFF. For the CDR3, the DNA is TGCGCCAGCAGCCAAGGAGTCACAGTCCAGAATGAGCAGTTCTTC.

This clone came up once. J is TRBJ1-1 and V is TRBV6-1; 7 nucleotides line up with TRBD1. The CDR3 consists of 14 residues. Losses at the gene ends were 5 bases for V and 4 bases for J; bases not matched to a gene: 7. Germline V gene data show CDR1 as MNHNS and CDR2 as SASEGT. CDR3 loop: CASSRTGHLTEAFF. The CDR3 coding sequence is TGTGCCAGCAGTAGGACAGGTCACCTCACTGAAGCTTTCTTT.

For the CDR3, the DNA is TGTGCCAGCAGCGGGCTAGCGGGGGGGTGGGAGCAGTTCTTC. Protein sequence: CASSGLAGGWEQFF. The chain couples TRBV9 to TRBJ2-1; TRBD2 matches at 12 bases. The CDR3 consists of 14 residues. Germline lookup yields CDR1 SGDLS and CDR2 YYNGEE. Losses at the gene ends were 3 bases for V and 10 bases for J; bases not matched to a gene: 5.

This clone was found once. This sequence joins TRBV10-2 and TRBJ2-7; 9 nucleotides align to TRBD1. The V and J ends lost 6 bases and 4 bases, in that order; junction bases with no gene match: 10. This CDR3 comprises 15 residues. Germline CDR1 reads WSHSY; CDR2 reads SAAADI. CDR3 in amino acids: CASREARTGVYEQYF. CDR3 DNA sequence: TGCGCCAGCAGGGAAGCTCGGACAGGGGTATACGAGCAGTACTTC.

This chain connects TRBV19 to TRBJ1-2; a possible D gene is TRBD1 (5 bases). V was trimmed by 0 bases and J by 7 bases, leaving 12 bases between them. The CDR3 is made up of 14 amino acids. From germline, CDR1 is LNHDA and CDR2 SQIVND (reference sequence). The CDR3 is CASSIDWGDSGYTF. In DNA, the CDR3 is TGTGCCAGTAGTATAGATTGGGGGGACTCTGGCTACACCTTC.